Following are 19 T cell receptor beta chains from one sample sequenced in a study of T cell repertoires in cytomegalovirus infection. TCRdb redid the calling of the reads with MiXCR, one entry per CDR3 protein. The sample has 300,000 to 450,000 distinct CDR3 sequences, about a sixth seen once. The specimen was PBMCs. These receptor sequences come from a human donor in good health (CMV status not recorded). Some clones in this sample may be carry-over from other donors' samples.

This clonotype was found many times. This rearrangement joins TRBV7-2 to TRBJ1-6; D gene uncertain. The CDR3 has 14 residues. The V end lost 1 base, the J end lost 14 bases, and 15 bases lay between the germline ends. Germline V CDR1 and CDR2: SGHTA, FQGNSA. CDR3 in amino acids: CASSLVLGGRTLHF. Here the CDR3 DNA reads TGTGCCAGCAGCTTAGTGCTGGGCGGGAGGACCCTCCACTTT.

Comments on this clonotype: The junction departs from the called germline gene at one end, perhaps through a read error. The rearrangement joins TRBV6-5 to TRBJ2-1; D unclear. The CDR3 runs to 13 residues. CDR1 and CDR2 from the germline V gene are MNHEY and SVGAGI. CDR3 DNA: TGTGCCAGCAGTCCCCCGGGCTACAATGAGCAGCTCTTC. It is translated as CASSPPGYNEQLF.

This clonotype was recorded a few times. This chain connects TRBV11-2 to TRBJ2-3, with D possibly being TRBD2 (6 bases). Germline-derived CDR1 and CDR2 are SGHAT and FQNNGV. V was trimmed by 3 bases and J by 2 bases, leaving 15 bases between them. The CDR3 runs to 16 residues. CDR3 region: CASSLSPGLLTDTQYF. CDR3 coding DNA: TGTGCCAGCAGCTTGAGCCCGGGACTCCTCACAGATACGCAGTATTTT.

V usage is TRBV5-6 and J usage is TRBJ2-5; 8 positions match TRBD1. Germline CDR1 SGHDT, CDR2 YYEEEE. Trimming removed 4 bases from V and 4 bases from J; junction bases left unmatched: 6. The CDR3 runs 14 residues. The CDR3 reads CASSRPTGGETQYF. In nucleotides, the CDR3 is TGTGCCAGCAGCCGACCAACAGGGGGAGAGACCCAGTACTTC.

J is TRBJ2-4 and V is TRBV5-6; no clear D. This CDR3 is 14 amino acids long. V lost 0 bases and J lost 6, with 10 bases in between. Germline V gene data show CDR1 as SGHDT and CDR2 as YYEEEE. DNA for the CDR3: TGTGCCAGCAGCTTGGGGGCACCCGTAAACATTCAGTACTTC. This sequence encodes CASSLGAPVNIQYF.

V and J are TRBV28 and TRBJ2-5, with D possibly being TRBD2 (6 bases). Germline V lookup: CDR1 MDHEN, CDR2 SYDVKM. This CDR3 region has 13 residues. Trimming stripped 7 bases from V and 3 bases from J, with 12 bases between. This CDR3 reads CASIGGPEETQYF. As DNA, the CDR3 is TGTGCCAGCATCGGAGGGCCAGAAGAGACCCAGTACTTC.

This chain uses TRBV3-1 with TRBJ2-7; the match to TRBD2 covers 13 bases. Germline V gene data show CDR1 as LGHDT and CDR2 as YNNKEL (reference sequence). Trimming took 1 base from V and 6 from J; bases not matched to a gene: 3. The CDR3 is 15 residues long. CDR3 bases: TGTGCCAGCAGCCAAGTGGGACTAGCGGGAAGCGAGCAGTACTTC. Protein: CASSQVGLAGSEQYF.

This clonotype was seen many times. The rearrangement uses TRBV7-9 and TRBJ2-5; TRBD1 might be the D (6 bases). The germline gives CDR1 SEHNR, CDR2 FQNEAQ (reference sequence). The V and J ends lost 6 bases and 1 base respectively, with 9 bases between them. This CDR3 spans 13 amino acids. The CDR3 loop is CASRQDSQETQYF. In nucleotides, the CDR3 is TGTGCCAGCAGACAGGACAGCCAAGAGACCCAGTACTTC. Combining the CDR3 with reference TRBV7-9 and TRBJ2-5 gives the whole variable domain DTGVSQNPRHKITKRGQNVTFRCDPISEHNRLYWYRQTLGQGPEFLTYFQNEAQLEKSRLLSDRFSAERPKGSFSTLEIQRTEQGDSAMYLCASRQDSQETQYFGPGTRLLVL.

This clonotype has only a few counts. This chain uses TRBV5-4 with TRBJ2-7; 7 nucleotides align to TRBD1. Per germline, CDR1 SGHNT and CDR2 YYREEE (reference sequence). CDR3 length: 16 amino acids. The V and J ends lost 2 bases and 0 bases, in that order; junction bases with no gene match: 8. The CDR3 reads CASSFSSGTDSYEQYF. The CDR3 DNA is TGTGCCAGCAGCTTCTCTTCCGGGACAGACTCCTACGAGCAGTACTTC.

This clonotype occurred a few times. The rearrangement links TRBV7-9 to TRBJ2-4, with D perhaps assigned TRBD1 or TRBD2 (5 bases each). The CDR3 loop spans 14 amino acids. The germline V and J ends were trimmed by 0 bases and 5 bases, with 8 bases remaining between them. Looked up from germline, CDR1 is SEHNR and CDR2 is FQNEAQ (reference sequence). The CDR3 region is CASSLAGTQNIQYF. CDR3 sequence (DNA): TGTGCCAGCAGCTTAGCGGGGACCCAAAACATTCAGTACTTC.

The chain links TRBV11-2 to TRBJ2-1; 7 bases match TRBD1. CDR1 and CDR2 from the germline V gene are SGHAT and FQNNGV. The CDR3 runs 15 residues. V shed 4 bases, J shed 7 bases, and the junction held 10 bases outside the gene matches. The CDR3 here is CASSSFRDSLNEQFF. The DNA of the CDR3 is TGTGCCAGCAGCTCTTTCCGGGACAGTTTGAATGAGCAGTTCTTC.

This clonotype has more than one count but fewer than ten. This rearrangement joins TRBV5-6 to TRBJ1-2; D is uncertain. The CDR3 is made up of 16 amino acids. Germline V gives CDR1 SGHDT, CDR2 YYEEEE. The V end was cut by 1 base, the J end by 4 bases, with 17 bases between. The CDR3 nucleotides read TGTGCCAGCAGCTTGTCTCCACACACCTTGGGCTATGGCTACACCTTC. Translation gives CASSLSPHTLGYGYTF. The full variable domain, completed using reference TRBV5-6 and TRBJ1-2, is DAGVTQSPTHLIKTRGQQVTLRCSPKSGHDTVSWYQQALGQGPQFIFQYYEEEERQRGNFPDRFSGHQFPNYSSELNVNALLLGDSALYLCASSLSPHTLGYGYTFGSGTRLTVV.

The chain combines TRBV6-6 with TRBJ2-3; the match to TRBD2 covers 13 bases. The CDR3 is 17 amino acids. After removal of 3 bases from V and 4 bases from J, the junction contained 7 bases not matched to a gene. From germline, CDR1 is MNHNY and CDR2 SVGAGI (reference sequence). CDR3 in amino acids: CASSYTSGGALADTQYF. CDR3 DNA sequence: TGTGCCAGCAGTTATACTAGCGGGGGGGCGTTAGCAGATACGCAGTATTTT.

The table lists this clonotype with many counts. The V gene is TRBV7-6, the J gene TRBJ2-5; D may match TRBD1 or TRBD2 (6 bases each). The CDR3 loop spans 15 amino acids. V was cut by 5 bases and J by 10 bases, with 23 bases left in between. Germline CDR1 reads SGHVS; CDR2 reads FNYEAQ. The DNA of the CDR3 is TGTGCCAGCAGCCGACCGCAGGGACATGAGGAGGGCCAGTACTTC. This sequence encodes CASSRPQGHEEGQYF.

V usage is TRBV16 and J usage is TRBJ2-7; D not resolved. The CDR3 extends over 15 amino acids. CDR1 and CDR2 (germline): KGHSY, FQNENV. Trimming stripped 0 bases from V and 2 bases from J, with 11 bases between. The CDR3 DNA reads TGTGCCAGCAGCCAATCCCATGGCGCCGCCTACGAGCAGTACTTC. This codes for CASSQSHGAAYEQYF.

Comments on this clonotype: This clone may be a read error of a much larger clone one base away. The J gene is TRBJ1-3, the V gene TRBV11-2; 7 bases line up with TRBD1. CDR3 length: 20 residues. Germline V gene lookup returns CDR1 SGHAT and CDR2 FQNNGV. Written as DNA, the CDR3 is TGTACCAGCAGCGCCAGAGACAGGGAACCCCCTTTAGGTCCTGGAAACACCATATATTTT. As protein: CTSSARDREPPLGPGNTIYF.

This clonotype has at least ten counts. This chain joins TRBV28 and TRBJ1-3; TRBD1 matches 7 bases. CDR3 size: 14 residues. V lost 5 bases, J lost 4 bases, and 5 bases stayed unmatched. Germline loops: CDR1 MDHEN, CDR2 SYDVKM. CDR3: CASSETGRGNTIYF. Written as DNA, the CDR3 is TGTGCCAGCAGTGAGACAGGGCGAGGAAACACCATATATTTT.

This clonotype was counted ten times or more. V gene TRBV7-9 combines with J gene TRBJ1-2, with D possibly being TRBD1 (5 bases). Germline loops: CDR1 SEHNR, CDR2 FQNEAQ (reference sequence). V was pared by 1 base and J by 2 bases, with 8 bases between. The CDR3 runs to 14 residues. The CDR3 region is CASSLDRPNYGYTF. DNA for the CDR3: TGTGCCAGCAGCTTAGACAGGCCCAACTATGGCTACACCTTC.

The table lists this clonotype with a few counts. The V gene is TRBV24-1, the J gene TRBJ2-1; 11 positions match TRBD1. From germline, CDR1 is KGHDR and CDR2 SFDVKD. The CDR3 covers 15 residues. Trimming took 9 bases from V and 4 from J; bases not matched to a gene: 7. The CDR3 reads CATPGRDRGYNEQFF. The CDR3 region has the DNA TGTGCCACCCCCGGGCGGGACAGGGGGTACAATGAGCAGTTCTTC.